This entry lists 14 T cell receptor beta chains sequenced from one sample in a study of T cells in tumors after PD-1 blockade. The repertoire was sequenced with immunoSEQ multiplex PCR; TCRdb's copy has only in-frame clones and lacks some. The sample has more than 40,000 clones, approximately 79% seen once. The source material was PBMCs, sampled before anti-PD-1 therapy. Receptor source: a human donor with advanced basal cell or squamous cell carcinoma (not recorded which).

The CDR3: CASTQLRGTEAFF. CDR3 sequence (DNA): TGTGCCAGCACCCAACTTCGGGGCACTGAAGCTTTCTTT. The rearrangement uses TRBV6-5 and TRBJ1-1; D unclear. From germline, CDR1 is MNHEY and CDR2 SVGAGI. The germline V and J ends were trimmed by 7 bases and 4 bases, with 13 bases remaining between them. This CDR3 is 13 amino acids long.

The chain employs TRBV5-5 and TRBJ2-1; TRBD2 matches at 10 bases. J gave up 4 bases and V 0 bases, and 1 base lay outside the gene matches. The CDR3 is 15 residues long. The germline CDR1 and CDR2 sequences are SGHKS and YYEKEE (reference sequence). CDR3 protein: CASSLELAGYNEQFF. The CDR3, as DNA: TGTGCCAGCAGCTTGGAACTAGCGGGATACAATGAGCAGTTCTTC.

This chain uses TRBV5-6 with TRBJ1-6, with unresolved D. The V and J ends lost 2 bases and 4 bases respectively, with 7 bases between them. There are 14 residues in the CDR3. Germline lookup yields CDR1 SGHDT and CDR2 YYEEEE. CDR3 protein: CASSFWEYNSPLHF. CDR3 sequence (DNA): TGTGCCAGCAGCTTTTGGGAATATAATTCACCCCTCCACTTT.

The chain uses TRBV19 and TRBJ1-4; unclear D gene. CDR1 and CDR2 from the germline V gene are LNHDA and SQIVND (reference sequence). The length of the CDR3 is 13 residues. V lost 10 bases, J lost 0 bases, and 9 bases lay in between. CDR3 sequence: CATGGTTNEKLFF. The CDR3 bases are TGTGCCACCGGCGGCACAACTAATGAAAAACTGTTTTTT.

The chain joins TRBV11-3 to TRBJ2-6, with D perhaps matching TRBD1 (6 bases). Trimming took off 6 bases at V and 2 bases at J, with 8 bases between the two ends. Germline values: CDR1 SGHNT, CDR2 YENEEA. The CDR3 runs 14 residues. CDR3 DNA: TGTGCCAGCAGTACAGGGACTGGGGCCAACGTCCTGACTTTC. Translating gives CASSTGTGANVLTF.

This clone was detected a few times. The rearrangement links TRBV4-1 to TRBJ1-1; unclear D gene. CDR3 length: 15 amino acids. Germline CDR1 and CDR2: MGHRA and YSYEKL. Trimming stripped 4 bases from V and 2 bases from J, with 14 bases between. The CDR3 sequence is CASSLGPRSNTEAFF. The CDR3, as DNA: TGCGCCAGCAGCCTAGGCCCAAGGTCTAACACTGAAGCTTTCTTT.

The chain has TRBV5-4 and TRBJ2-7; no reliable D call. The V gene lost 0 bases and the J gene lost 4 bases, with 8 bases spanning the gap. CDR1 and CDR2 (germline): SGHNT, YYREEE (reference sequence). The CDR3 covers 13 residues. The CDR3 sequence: CASSLVTGYEQYF. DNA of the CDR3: TGTGCCAGCAGCTTGGTTACGGGTTACGAGCAGTACTTC.

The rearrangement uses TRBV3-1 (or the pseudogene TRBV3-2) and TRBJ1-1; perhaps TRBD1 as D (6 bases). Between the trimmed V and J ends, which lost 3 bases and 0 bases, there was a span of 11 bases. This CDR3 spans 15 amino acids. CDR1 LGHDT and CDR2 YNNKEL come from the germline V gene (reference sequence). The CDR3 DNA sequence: TGTGCCAGCAGCCATAGACAGGAGATGAACACTGAAGCTTTCTTT. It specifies CASSHRQEMNTEAFF.

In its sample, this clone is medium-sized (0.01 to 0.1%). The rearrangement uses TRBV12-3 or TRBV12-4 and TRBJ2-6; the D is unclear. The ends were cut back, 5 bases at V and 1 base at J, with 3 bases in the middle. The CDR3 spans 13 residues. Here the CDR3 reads CASSPSGANVLTF. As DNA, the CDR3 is TGTGCCAGCAGTCCTTCTGGGGCCAACGTCCTGACTTTC.

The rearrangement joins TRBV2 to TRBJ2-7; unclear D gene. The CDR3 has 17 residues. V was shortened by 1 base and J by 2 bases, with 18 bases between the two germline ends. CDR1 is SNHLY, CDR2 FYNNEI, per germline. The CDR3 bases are TGTGCCAGCAGTGAAGGGGTCGTAGTGGACGCCACCTACGAGCAGTACTTC. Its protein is CASSEGVVVDATYEQYF.

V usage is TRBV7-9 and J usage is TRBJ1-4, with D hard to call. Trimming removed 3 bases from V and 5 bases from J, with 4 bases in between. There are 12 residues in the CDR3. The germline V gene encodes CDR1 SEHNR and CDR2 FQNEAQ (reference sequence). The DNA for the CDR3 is TGTGCCAGCAGCTTGGGCAATGAAAAACTGTTTTTT. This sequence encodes CASSLGNEKLFF.

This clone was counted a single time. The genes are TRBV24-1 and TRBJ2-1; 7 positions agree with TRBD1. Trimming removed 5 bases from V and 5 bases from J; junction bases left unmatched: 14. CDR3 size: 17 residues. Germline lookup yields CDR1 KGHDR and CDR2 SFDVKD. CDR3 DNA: TGTGCCACCAGTGCCTTGACAGGGTCCAGGCGGGACAATGAGCAGTTCTTC. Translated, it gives CATSALTGSRRDNEQFF.

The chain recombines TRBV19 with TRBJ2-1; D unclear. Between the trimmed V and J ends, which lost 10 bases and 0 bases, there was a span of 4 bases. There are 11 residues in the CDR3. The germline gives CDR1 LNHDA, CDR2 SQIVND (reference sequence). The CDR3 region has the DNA TGTGCCACGAGCTCCTACAATGAGCAGTTCTTC. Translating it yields CATSSYNEQFF.

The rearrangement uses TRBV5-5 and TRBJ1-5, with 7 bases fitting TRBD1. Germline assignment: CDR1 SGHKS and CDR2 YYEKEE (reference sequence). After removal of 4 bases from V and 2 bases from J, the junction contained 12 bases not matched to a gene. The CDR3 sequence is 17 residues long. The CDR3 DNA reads TGTGCCAGCAGCCCGGGACAGTTTATGCTTGGCAATCAGCCCCAGCATTTT. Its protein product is CASSPGQFMLGNQPQHF.